This is a list of T cell receptor beta chains from one sample in a study of T-cell memory formation after mild COVID-19. Each CDR3 protein gets one entry after TCRdb re-called the 5' RACE reads with MiXCR. The sample gives fewer than 140,000 distinct CDR3 sequences, around 12% of which show up once; roughly 27% is in the top ten. The sequenced sample consisted of PBMCs or a T cell subset sorted from them (not recorded which). These receptor sequences come from an adult woman who had mild COVID-19 (a few samples of this study predate the infection). Cell type and time point are not known. Both conserved end residues are trimmed from each CDR3. The size field is filled for only some rows; it gives once, few, many or a size class.

clone_size | v_call | cdr3_length | cdr3_aa
few | TRBV19 | 12 | ASSWTGQRNEQF
few | TRBV5-1 | 15 | ASREGTGADFWYEQY
- | TRBV21-1 | 13 | AKLTIDDESYEQY
- | TRBV4-2 | 11 | ASSQNRRIEAF
- | TRBV30 | 10 | AWSVSGQPQH
few | TRBV15 | 11 | ATSRDPAYGYT
many | TRBV7-3 | 9 | ASSDYNEQF
few | TRBV18 | 11 | ASSPTYVGELF
few | TRBV25-1 | 14 | ASTPIAGGDTDTQY
- | TRBV3-1 | 11 | ASSQDSYTEAF
- | TRBV13 | 12 | ASSLRIANYGYT
- | TRBV18 | 12 | ASSLRDGRNEQY
few | TRBV7-9 | 12 | ASSFSQGATEAF
few | TRBV29-1 | 13 | SVEEHGVGSYEQY
- | TRBV14 | 13 | ASSLRGRAMDTQY
many | TRBV5-1 | 13 | ASSPGTGSSYEQY
few | TRBV13 | 14 | ASSLPTAGPTGELF
few | TRBV7-9 | 13 | ASGRRAGGDNEQF
- | TRBV10-3 | 11 | AIRDRGYNEQF
- | TRBV29-1 | 11 | SVVVVDTGELF
few | TRBV7-9 | 12 | ASSLDSGGQPQH
once | TRBV24-1 | 10 | ATSASGDEQY
few | TRBV9 | 11 | ASSSTGSTEAF
once | TRBV19 | 13 | ASSPGQISSYEQY
- | TRBV7-8 | 14 | ASSLAAAGGPDTQY
few | TRBV12-3/TRBV12-4 | 13 | ASRSRDSGVYEQY
- | TRBV11-3 | 11 | ASSSTPGQPQH
few | TRBV7-6 | 14 | ASTLGQGVGTGELF
- | TRBV7-9 | 12 | ASSKPGPMYEQY
- | TRBV12-3/TRBV12-4 | 14 | ASSDDRDPGADTQY
few | TRBV7-9 | 12 | ASSSSGGSYEQY
many | TRBV7-9 | 14 | ASSLAAGGRYNEQF
- | TRBV2 | 14 | ASSLWTSGSYNEQF
- | TRBV7-9 | 13 | ASSLERELRSEQF
- | TRBV29-1 | 13 | SAQLAGGPNNERF
few | TRBV25-1 | 10 | ASSEWTNEQF
few | TRBV27 | 14 | ASSLYFRASTGELF
- | TRBV19 | 11 | ASKGVSNQPQH
few | TRBV3-1 | 15 | ASSQVSSGGVWNIQY
many | TRBV7-9 | 12 | ASSPGTSEDGYT
few | TRBV7-9 | 14 | ASSGQGIFSYNEQF
few | TRBV4-1 | 13 | ASSQGTGYTDTQY
many | TRBV2 | 13 | ASRETGGPTYEQY
many | TRBV9 | 15 | ATSRGGAGGVTGELF
- | TRBV6-1 | 12 | ASIDPQGLAEAF